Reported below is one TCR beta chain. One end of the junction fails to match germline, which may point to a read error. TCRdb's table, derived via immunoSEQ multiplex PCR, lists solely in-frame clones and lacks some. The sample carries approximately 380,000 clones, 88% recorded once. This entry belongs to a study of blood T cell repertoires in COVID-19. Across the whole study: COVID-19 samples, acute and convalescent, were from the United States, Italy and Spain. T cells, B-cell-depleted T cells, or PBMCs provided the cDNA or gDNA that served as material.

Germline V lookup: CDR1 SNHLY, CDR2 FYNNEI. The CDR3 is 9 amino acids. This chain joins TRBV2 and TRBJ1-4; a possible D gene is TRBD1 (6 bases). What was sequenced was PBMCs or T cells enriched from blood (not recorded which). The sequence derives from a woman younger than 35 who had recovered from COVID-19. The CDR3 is CASGPGHKF. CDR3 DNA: TGTGCCAGCGGCCCGGGACACAAGTTT.